The clone carrying this TCR beta chain was seen once. Its antigen is unknown. Reverse transcription used about 0.5 to 1 ug RNA and random hexamers. Coverage of TCR beta CDR3 amplification by immunoSEQ multiplex PCR extended to 54 Vbeta and 13 Jbeta. TCRdb reanalysed the immunoSEQ multiplex PCR reads using MiXCR and keeps one entry per CDR3 protein. The repertoire has about 150,000 distinct CDR3 sequences, around 95% of them found once; the top ten carry roughly 0.15%. These data belong to a study of CD8 T cells in Susac syndrome. CDR3 length: 15 amino acids. With 1 base removed from V and 4 bases from J, the gap between germline ends came to 13 bases. Per the germline V gene, CDR1 is SEHNR and CDR2 is FQNEAQ (reference sequence). Overall study results and limits: The study conceded that its TCR sequencing and HLA analysis involved relatively few individuals.

From blood CD8+ and CD4+ T cells, the TCR beta chain was sequenced. The study used treatment-naive patients who had stable or active relapsing-remitting disease as multiple sclerosis controls. The chain carries TRBV7-9 and TRBJ1-2, with D possibly being TRBD1 (5 bases). This receptor was obtained from a human donor with multiple sclerosis. Sequencing used CD8+ T cells from PBMCs. Written as DNA, the CDR3 is TGTGCCAGCAGCTTAGGCAGGGAGAAGCCCTATGGCTACACCTTC. This translates into CASSLGREKPYGYTF.